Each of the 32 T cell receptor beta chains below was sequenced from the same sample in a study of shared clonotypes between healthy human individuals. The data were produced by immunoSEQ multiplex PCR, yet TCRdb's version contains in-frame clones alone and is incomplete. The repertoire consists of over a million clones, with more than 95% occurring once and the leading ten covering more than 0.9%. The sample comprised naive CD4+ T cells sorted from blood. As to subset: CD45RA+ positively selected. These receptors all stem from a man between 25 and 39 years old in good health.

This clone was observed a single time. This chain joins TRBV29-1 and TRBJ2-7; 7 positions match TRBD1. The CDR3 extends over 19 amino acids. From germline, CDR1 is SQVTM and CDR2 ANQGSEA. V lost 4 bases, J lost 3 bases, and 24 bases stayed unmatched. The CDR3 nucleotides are TGCAGCGTTGGAATCCGGGCGACAGGGTTCGGGAAAGGATTCTACGAGCAGTACTTC. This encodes CSVGIRATGFGKGFYEQYF.

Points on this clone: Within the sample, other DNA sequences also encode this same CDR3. Here the CDR3 DNA reads TGTGCCAGCAGCGTAGCTCCAGCGGGAGGGCCTTACGAGCAGTACTTC. Its protein is CASSVAPAGGPYEQYF. The V call is TRBV9, the J call TRBJ2-7; 10 positions agree with TRBD2. The germline V gene encodes CDR1 SGDLS and CDR2 YYNGEE. CDR3 length: 16 amino acids. J lost 4 bases, V lost 0 bases, and 7 bases had no gene match.

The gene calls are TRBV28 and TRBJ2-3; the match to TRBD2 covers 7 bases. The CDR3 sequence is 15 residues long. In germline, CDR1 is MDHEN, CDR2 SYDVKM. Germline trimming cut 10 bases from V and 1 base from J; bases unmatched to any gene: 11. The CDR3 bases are TGTGCCACCCGGGGAGGCGGGAGCGGCACAGATACGCAGTATTTT. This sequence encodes CATRGGGSGTDTQYF.

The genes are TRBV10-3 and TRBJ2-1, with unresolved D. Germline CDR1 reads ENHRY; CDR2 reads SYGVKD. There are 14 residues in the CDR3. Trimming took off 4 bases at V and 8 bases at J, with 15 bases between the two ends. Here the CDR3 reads CAISALPKGDEQFF. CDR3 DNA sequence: TGTGCCATCAGTGCACTTCCTAAGGGTGATGAGCAGTTCTTC.

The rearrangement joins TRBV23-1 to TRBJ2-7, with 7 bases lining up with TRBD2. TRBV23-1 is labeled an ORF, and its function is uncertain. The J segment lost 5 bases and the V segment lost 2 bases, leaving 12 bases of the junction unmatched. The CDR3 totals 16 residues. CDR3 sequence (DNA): TGCGCCAGCAGTCAAATTCGCAGCGGGATACTTCACGAGCAGTACTTC. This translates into CASSQIRSGILHEQYF.

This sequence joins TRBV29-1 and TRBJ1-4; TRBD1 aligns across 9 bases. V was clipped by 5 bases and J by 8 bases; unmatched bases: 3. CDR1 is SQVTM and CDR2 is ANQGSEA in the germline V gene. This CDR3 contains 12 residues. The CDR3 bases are TGCAGCGTTCGGACAGGGGTGGAAAAACTGTTTTTT. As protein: CSVRTGVEKLFF.

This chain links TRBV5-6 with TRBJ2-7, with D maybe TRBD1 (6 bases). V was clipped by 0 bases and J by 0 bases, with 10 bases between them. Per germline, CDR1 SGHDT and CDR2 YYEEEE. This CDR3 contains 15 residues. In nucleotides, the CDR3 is TGTGCCAGCAGCTTGGCCAGGGGCGTCTCCTACGAGCAGTACTTC. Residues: CASSLARGVSYEQYF.

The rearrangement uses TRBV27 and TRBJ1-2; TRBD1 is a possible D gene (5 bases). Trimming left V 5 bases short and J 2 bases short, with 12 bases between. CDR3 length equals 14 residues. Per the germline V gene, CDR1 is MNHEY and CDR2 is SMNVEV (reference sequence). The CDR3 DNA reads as TGTGCCAGCAGTCCGGGACGGCCCAACTATGGCTACACCTTC. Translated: CASSPGRPNYGYTF.

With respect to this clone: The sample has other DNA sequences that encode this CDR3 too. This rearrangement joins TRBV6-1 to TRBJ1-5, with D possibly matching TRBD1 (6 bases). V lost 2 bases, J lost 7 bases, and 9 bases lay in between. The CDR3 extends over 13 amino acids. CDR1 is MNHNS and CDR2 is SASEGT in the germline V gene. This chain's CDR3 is CASSERGRQPQHF. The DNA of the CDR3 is TGTGCCAGCAGTGAAAGGGGGAGACAGCCCCAGCATTTT.

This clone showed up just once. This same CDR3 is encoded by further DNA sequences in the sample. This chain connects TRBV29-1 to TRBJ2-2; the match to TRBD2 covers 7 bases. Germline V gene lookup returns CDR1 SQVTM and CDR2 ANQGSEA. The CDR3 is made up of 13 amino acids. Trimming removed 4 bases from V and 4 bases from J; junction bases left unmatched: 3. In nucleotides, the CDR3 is TGCAGCGTTGTCTCGGGAGGCACCGGGGAGCTGTTTTTT. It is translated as CSVVSGGTGELFF.

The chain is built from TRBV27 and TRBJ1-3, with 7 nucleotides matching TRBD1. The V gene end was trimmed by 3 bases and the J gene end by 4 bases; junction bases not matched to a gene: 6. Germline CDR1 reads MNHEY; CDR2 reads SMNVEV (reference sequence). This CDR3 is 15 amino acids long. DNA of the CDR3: TGTGCCAGCAGTTTTTCCGGGACAGCCGGAAACACCATATATTTT. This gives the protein CASSFSGTAGNTIYF.

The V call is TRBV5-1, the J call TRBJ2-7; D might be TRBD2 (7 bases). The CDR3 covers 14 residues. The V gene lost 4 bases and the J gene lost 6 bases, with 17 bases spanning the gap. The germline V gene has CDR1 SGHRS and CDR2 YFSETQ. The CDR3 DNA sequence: TGCGCCAGCAGCGCGTACGGGGGGCAGGGCGAGCAGTACTTC. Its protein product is CASSAYGGQGEQYF.

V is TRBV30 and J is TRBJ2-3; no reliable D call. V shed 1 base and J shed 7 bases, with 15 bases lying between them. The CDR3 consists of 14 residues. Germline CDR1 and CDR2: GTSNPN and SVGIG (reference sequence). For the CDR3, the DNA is TGTGCCTGGAGTGACCGTGCTGGCTCTTATACGCAGTATTTT. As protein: CAWSDRAGSYTQYF.

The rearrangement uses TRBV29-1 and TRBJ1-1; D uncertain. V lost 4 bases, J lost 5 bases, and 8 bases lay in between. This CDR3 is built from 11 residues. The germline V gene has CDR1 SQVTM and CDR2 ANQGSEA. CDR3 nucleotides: TGCAGCGTTGTCGGTTGGACTGAAGCTTTCTTT. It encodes CSVVGWTEAFF.

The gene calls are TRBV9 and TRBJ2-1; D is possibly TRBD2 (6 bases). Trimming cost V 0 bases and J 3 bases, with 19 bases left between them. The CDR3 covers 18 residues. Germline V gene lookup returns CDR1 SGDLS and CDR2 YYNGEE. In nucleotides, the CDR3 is TGTGCCAGCAGCGTAGGAACTTCACCTAGCGCACTCTACAATGAGCAGTTCTTC. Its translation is CASSVGTSPSALYNEQFF.

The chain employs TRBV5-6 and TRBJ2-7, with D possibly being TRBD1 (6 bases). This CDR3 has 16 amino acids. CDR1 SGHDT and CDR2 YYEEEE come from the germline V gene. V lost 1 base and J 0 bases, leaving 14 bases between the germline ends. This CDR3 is CASSLLPGVDSYEQYF. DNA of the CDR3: TGTGCCAGCAGCTTGCTCCCAGGGGTTGACTCCTACGAGCAGTACTTC. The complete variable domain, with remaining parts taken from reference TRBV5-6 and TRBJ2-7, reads DAGVTQSPTHLIKTRGQQVTLRCSPKSGHDTVSWYQQALGQGPQFIFQYYEEEERQRGNFPDRFSGHQFPNYSSELNVNALLLGDSALYLCASSLLPGVDSYEQYFGPGTRLTVT.

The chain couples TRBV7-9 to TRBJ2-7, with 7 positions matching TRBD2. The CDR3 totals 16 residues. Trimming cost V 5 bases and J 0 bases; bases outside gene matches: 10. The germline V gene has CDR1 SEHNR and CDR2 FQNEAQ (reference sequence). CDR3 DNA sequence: TGTGCCAGCAGCAGGAGGGCGGGGGAAAGCTCCTACGAGCAGTACTTC. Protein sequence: CASSRRAGESSYEQYF. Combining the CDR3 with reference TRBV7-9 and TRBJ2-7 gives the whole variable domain DTGVSQNPRHKITKRGQNVTFRCDPISEHNRLYWYRQTLGQGPEFLTYFQNEAQLEKSRLLSDRFSAERPKGSFSTLEIQRTEQGDSAMYLCASSRRAGESSYEQYFGPGTRLTVT.

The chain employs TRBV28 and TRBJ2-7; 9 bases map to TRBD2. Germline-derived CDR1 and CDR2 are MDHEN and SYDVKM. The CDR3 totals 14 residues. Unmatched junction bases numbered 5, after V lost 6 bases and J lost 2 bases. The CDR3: CASRVAGATYEQYF. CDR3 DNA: TGTGCCAGCAGGGTAGCGGGAGCCACCTACGAGCAGTACTTC.

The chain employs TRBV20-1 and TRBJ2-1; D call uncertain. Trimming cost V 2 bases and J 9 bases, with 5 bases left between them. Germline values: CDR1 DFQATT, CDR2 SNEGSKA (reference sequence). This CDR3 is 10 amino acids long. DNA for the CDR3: TGCAGTGCTAGAAACATTGAGCAGTTCTTC. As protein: CSARNIEQFF.

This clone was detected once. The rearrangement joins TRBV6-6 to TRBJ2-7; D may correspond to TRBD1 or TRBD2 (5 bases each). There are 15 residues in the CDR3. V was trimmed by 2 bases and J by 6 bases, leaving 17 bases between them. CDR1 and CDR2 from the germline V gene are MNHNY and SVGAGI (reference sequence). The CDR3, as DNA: TGTGCCAGCAGTTACCCCGGCCGCTCTGGGGGCGAGCAGTACTTC. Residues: CASSYPGRSGGEQYF.

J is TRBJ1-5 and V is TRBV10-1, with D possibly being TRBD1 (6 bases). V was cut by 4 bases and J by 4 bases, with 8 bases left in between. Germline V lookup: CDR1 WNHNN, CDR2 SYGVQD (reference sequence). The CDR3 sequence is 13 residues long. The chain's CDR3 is CASSVTGNQPQHF. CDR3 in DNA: TGCGCCAGCAGTGTCACAGGGAATCAGCCCCAGCATTTT.

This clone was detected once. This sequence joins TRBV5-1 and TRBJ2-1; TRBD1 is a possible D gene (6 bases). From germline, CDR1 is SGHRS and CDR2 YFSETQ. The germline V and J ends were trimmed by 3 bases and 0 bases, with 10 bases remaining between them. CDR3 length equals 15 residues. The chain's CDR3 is CASSWDTTSYNEQFF. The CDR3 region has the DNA TGCGCCAGCAGCTGGGACACAACCTCCTACAATGAGCAGTTCTTC. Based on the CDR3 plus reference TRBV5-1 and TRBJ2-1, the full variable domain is KAGVTQTPRYLIKTRGQQVTLSCSPISGHRSVSWYQQTPGQGLQFLFEYFSETQRNKGNFPGRFSGRQFSNSRSEMNVSTLELGDSALYLCASSWDTTSYNEQFFGPGTRLTVL.

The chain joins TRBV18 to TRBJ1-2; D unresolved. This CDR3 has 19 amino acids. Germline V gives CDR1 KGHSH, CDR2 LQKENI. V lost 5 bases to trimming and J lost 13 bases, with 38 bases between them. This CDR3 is CASSTLLDTSLSNSMAITF. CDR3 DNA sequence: TGTGCCAGCTCAACCCTCTTGGATACCTCACTATCGAACTCTATGGCTATCACCTTC.

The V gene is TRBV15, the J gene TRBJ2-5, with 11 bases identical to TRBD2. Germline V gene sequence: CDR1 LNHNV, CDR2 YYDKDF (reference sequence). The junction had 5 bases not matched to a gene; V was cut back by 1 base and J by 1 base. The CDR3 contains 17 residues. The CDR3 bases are TGTGCCACCAGCAGAGGACCGGGACTAGCGGCCCAAGAGACCCAGTACTTC. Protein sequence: CATSRGPGLAAQETQYF.

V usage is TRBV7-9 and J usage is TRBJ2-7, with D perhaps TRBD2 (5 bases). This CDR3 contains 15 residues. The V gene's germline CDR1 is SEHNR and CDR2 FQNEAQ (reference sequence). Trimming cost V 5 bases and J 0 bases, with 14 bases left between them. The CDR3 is CASSPRKGSSYEQYF. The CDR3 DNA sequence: TGTGCCAGCAGCCCGCGCAAAGGGAGCTCCTACGAGCAGTACTTC.

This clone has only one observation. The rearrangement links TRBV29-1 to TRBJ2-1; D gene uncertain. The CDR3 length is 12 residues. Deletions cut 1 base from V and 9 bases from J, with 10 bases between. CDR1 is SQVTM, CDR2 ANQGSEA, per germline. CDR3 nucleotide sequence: TGCAGCGTTGAAGTAGGCCGTTCTGAGCAGTTCTTC. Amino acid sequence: CSVEVGRSEQFF.

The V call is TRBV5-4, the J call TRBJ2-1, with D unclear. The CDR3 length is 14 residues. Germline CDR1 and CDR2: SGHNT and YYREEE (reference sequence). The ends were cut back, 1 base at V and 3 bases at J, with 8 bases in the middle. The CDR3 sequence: CASSLFGVYNEQFF. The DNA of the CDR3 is TGTGCCAGCAGCTTGTTTGGGGTCTACAATGAGCAGTTCTTC.

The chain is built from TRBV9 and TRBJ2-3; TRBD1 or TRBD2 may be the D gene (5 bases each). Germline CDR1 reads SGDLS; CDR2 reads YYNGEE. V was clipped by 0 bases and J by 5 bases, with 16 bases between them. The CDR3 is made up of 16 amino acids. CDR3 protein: CASSVGGTNVKDTQYF. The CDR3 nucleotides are TGTGCCAGCAGCGTAGGAGGGACCAACGTTAAAGATACGCAGTATTTT. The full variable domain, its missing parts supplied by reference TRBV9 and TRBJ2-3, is DSGVTQTPKHLITATGQRVTLRCSPRSGDLSVYWYQQSLDQGLQFLIQYYNGEERAKGNILERFSAQQFPDLHSELNLSSLELGDSALYFCASSVGGTNVKDTQYFGPGTRLTVL.

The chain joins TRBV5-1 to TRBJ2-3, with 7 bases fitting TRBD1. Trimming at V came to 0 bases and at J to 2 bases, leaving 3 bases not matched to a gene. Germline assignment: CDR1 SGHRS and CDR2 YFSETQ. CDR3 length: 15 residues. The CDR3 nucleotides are TGCGCCAGCAGCTTGGCCGGACAGGACACAGATACGCAGTATTTT. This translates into CASSLAGQDTDTQYF.

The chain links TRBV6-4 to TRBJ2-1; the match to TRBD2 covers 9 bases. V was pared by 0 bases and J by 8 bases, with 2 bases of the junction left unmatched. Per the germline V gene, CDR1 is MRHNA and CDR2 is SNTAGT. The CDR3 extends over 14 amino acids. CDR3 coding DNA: TGTGCCAGCAGTGACTCGGGACTAGCTGATGAGCAGTTCTTC. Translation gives CASSDSGLADEQFF.

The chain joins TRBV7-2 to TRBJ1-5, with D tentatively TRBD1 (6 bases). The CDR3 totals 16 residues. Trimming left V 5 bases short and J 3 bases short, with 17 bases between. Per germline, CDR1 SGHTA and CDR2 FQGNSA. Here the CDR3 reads CASSAQQGAVNQPQHF. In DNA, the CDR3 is TGTGCCAGCAGCGCCCAACAGGGAGCGGTCAATCAGCCCCAGCATTTT. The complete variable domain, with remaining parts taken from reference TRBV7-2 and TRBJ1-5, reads GAGVSQSPSNKVTEKGKDVELRCDPISGHTALYWYRQSLGQGLEFLIYFQGNSAPDKSGLPSDRFSAERTGGSVSTLTIQRTQQEDSAVYLCASSAQQGAVNQPQHFGDGTRLSIL.

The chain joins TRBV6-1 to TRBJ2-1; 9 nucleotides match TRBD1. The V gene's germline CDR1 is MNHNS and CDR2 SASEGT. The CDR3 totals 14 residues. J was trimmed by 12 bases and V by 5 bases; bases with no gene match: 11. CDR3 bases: TGTGCCAGCAGTCGCCCCGCTTCGACAGGGGGGCAGTTCTTC. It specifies CASSRPASTGGQFF.